In this sample, the clone carrying this T cell receptor (beta chain) turned up once. Generated by immunoSEQ multiplex PCR, the TCRdb table keeps only in-frame clones and is missing some. Of 100,000 to 150,000 clones in the sample, approximately 81% were seen once. This record belongs to a study of blood T cell repertoires in COVID-19. The clonotype comes from a woman in her twenties or thirties who had recovered from COVID-19. Sequenced material: peripheral blood.

This CDR3 is CASSLYTLNGQGSGYTF. CDR3 DNA: TGCGCCAGCAGCTTATATACCTTAAATGGACAGGGAAGTGGCTACACCTTC. The chain has TRBV5-1 and TRBJ1-2, with TRBD1 matching over 8 bases. This CDR3 has 17 amino acids. V shed 2 bases and J 7 bases; nucleotides not matched to a gene: 16. The germline CDR1 and CDR2 sequences are SGHRS and YFSETQ.